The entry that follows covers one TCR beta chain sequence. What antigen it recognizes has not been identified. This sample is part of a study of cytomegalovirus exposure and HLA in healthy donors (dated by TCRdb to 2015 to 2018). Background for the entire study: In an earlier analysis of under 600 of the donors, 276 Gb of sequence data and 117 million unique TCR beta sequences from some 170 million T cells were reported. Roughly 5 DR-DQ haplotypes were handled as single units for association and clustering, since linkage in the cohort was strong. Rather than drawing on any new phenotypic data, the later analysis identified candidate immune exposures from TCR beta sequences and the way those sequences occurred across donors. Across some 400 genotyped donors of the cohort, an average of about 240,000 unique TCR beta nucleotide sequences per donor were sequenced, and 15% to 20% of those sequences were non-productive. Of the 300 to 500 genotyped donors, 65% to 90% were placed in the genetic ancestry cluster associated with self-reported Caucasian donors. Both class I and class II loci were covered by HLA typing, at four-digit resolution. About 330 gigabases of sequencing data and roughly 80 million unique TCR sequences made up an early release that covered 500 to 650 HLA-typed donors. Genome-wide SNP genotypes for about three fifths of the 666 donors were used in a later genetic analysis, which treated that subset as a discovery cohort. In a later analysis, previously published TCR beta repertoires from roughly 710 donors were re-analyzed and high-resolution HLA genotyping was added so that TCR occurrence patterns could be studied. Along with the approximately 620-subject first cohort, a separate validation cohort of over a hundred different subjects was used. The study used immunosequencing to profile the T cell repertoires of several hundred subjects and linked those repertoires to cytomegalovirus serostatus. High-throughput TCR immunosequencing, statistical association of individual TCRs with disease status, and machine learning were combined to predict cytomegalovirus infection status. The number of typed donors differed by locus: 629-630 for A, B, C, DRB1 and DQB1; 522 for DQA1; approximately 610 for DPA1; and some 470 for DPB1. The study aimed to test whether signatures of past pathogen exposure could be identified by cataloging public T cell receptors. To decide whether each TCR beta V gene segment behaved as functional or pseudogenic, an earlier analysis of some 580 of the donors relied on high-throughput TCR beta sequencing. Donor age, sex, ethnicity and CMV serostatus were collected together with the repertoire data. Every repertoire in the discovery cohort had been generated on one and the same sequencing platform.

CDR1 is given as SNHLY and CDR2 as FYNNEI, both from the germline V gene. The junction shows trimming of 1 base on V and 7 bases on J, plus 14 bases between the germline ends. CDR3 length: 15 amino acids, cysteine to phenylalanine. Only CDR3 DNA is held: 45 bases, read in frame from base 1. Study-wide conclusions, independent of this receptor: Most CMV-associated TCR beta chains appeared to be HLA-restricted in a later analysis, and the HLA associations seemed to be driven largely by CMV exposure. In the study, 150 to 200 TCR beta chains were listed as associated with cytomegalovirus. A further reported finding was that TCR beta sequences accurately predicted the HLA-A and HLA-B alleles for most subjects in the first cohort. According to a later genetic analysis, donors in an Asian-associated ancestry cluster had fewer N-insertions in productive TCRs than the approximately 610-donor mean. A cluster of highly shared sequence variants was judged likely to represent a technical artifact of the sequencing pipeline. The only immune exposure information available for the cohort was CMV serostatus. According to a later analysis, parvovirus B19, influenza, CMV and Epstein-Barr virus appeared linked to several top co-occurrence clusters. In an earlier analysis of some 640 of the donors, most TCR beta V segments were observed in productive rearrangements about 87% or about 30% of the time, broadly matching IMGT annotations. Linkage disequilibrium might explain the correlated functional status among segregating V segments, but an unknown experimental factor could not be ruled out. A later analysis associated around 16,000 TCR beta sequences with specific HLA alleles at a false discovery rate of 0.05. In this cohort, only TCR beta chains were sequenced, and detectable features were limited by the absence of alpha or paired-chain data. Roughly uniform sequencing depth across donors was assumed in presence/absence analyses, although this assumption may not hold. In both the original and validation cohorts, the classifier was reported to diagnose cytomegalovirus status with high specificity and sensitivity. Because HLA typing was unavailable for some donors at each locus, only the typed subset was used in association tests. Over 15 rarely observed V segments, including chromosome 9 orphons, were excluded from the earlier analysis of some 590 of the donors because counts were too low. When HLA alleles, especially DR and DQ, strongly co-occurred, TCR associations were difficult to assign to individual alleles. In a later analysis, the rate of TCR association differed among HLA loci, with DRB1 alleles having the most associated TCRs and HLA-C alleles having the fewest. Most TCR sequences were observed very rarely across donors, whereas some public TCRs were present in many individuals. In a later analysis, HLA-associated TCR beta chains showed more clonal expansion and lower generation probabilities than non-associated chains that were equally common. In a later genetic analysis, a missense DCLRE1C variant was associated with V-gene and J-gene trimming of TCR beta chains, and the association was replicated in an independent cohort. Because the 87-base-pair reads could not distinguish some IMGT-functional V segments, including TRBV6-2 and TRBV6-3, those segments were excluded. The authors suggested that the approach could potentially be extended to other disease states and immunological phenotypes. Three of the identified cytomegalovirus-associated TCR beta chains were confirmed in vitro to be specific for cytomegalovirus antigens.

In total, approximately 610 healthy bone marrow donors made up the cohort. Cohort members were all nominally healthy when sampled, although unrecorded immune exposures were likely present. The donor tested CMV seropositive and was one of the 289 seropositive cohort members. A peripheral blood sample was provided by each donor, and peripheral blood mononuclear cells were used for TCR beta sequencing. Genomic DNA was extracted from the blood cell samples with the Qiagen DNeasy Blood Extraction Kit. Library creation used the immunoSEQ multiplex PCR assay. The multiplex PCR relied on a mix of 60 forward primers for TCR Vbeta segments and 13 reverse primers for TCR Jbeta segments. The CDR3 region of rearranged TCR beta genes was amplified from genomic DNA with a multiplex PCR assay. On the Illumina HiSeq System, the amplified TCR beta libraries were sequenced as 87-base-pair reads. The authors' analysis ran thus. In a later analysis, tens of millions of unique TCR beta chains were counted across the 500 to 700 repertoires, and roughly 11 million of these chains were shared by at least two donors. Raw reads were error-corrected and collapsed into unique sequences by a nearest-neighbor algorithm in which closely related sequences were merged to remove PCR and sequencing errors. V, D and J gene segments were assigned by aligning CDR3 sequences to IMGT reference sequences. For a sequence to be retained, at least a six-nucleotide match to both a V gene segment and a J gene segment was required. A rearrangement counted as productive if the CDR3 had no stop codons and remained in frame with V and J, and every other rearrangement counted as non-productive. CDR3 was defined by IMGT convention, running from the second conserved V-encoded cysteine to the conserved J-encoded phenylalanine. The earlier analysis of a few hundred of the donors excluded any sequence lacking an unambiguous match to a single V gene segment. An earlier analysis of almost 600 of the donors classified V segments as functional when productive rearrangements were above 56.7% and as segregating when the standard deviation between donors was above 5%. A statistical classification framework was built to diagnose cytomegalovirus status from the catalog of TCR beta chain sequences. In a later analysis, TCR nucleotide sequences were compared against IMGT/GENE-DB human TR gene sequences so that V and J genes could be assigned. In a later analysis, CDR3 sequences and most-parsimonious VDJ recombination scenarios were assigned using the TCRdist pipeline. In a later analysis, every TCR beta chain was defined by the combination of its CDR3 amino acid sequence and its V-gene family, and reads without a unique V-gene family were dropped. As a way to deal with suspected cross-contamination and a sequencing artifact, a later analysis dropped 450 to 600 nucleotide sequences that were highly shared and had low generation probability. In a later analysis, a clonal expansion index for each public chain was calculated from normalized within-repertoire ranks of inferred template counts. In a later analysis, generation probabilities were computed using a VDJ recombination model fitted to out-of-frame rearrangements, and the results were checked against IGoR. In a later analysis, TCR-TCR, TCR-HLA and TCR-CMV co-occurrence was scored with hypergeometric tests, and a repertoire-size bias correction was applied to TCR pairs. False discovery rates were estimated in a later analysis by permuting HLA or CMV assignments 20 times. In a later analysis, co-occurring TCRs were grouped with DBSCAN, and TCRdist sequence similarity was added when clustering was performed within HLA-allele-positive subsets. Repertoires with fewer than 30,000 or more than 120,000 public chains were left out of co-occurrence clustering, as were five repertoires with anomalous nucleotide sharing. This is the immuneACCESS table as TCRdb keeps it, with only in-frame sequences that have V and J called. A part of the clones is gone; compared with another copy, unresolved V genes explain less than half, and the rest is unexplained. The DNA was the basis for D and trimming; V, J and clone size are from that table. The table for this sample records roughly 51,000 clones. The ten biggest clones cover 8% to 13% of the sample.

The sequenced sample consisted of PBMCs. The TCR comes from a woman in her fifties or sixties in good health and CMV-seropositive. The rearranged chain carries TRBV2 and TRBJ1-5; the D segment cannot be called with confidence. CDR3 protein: CASSEERGGVQPQHF. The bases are TGTGCCAGCAGTGAAGAGCGGGGAGGAGTCCAGCCCCAGCATTTT.